This is a list of T cell receptor beta chains from one sample in a study of cytomegalovirus exposure and HLA in healthy donors. Assay: immunoSEQ multiplex PCR; the TCRdb copy retains only in-frame clones and omits some. This sample yields approximately 200,000 clones, of which about four fifths are seen a single time; over 5.5% belongs to the top ten. Sequenced material: PBMCs. These receptors were collected from a man aged 18 to 30 in good health and CMV-seropositive. CDR3s leave out the opening cysteine and the closing phenylalanine or tryptophan. D genes are given only for firm matches. The size of a clone is reported for some rows only, either as once, few or many, or as a class for expanded clones.

j_call,v_call,clone_size,d_call,cdr3_aa
TRBJ2-3,TRBV5-1,-,TRBD2,ASSWRTSGTDTQY
TRBJ2-3,TRBV6-6,-,-,ASSPPGPRGTQY
TRBJ2-7,TRBV5-6,-,TRBD2,ASGRSLGLAGSHEQY
TRBJ2-3,TRBV7-3,-,TRBD2,ASSSRTSGSYTQY
TRBJ2-7,TRBV28,-,-,ASKSQGYEQY
TRBJ1-4,TRBV11-2,-,TRBD1,ASSRIGQAYNEKLF
TRBJ1-5,TRBV5-3,many,-,ARSHTHPNQPQH
TRBJ2-7,TRBV13,-,TRBD1,ASRKPGQGTYEQY
TRBJ1-5,TRBV18,-,-,ASSYARDRGNQPQH
TRBJ2-3,TRBV15,-,-,ATSRKLPGITDTQY
TRBJ2-7,TRBV30,-,-,AWSVGGYEQY
TRBJ2-3,TRBV5-6,-,TRBD1,ASSPTGGSTDTQY
TRBJ2-7,TRBV7-9,-,TRBD2,ASSPGLAGFLSYEQY
TRBJ1-4,TRBV14,-,TRBD1,ASSQDFRTGSEKLF
TRBJ2-2,TRBV15,-,TRBD2,ATSRDRSTSSGELF
TRBJ1-5,TRBV5-6,-,-,ASSLGRSPKH
TRBJ2-1,TRBV19,-,-,ASMDIGEQF
TRBJ1-1,TRBV7-3,-,TRBD1,ASSLRATGQGGTEAF
TRBJ2-2,TRBV30,few,-,AWSVPTSNTGELF
TRBJ2-7,TRBV5-1,-,TRBD1,ASRITGGDPYEQY
TRBJ2-7,TRBV5-8,-,-,ASSQLSYEQY
TRBJ1-1,TRBV5-1,-,TRBD1,ASSFWTGGTEAF
TRBJ2-7,TRBV5-6,once,TRBD2,ASSWGGLAGGIYEQY
TRBJ2-7,TRBV13,-,-,ASSSLGQGPSYEQY
TRBJ1-1,TRBV29-1,-,-,SATKTGTEAF
TRBJ2-2,TRBV30,-,TRBD2,AWSGGLAVSEELF
TRBJ2-3,TRBV28,-,TRBD2,ASLRGGTRITDTQY
TRBJ2-1,TRBV5-1,-,-,ASNPRGGEQF
TRBJ1-4,TRBV25-1,-,-,ASSEFGQGATNEKLF
TRBJ1-5,TRBV7-2,-,-,ASSPDRESQPQH
TRBJ2-6,TRBV11-2,-,-,ASSSSSGALSGANVLT
TRBJ1-2,TRBV5-4,-,TRBD1,ASSPQGIYGYT
TRBJ1-1,TRBV5-8,-,TRBD1,ASSYDRANTEAF
TRBJ2-3,TRBV27,-,TRBD2,ASSPLAGGLTDTQY
TRBJ1-2,TRBV28,-,TRBD1,ASRRTGSFYGYT
TRBJ2-3,TRBV5-1,-,-,ASRRRGTDTQY
TRBJ2-5,TRBV7-2,-,-,ASSRQRYQETQY
TRBJ2-1,TRBV7-6,-,TRBD1,ASSFGEDRGRTDEQF
TRBJ2-1,TRBV7-4,-,TRBD2,ASSLVGTSGAGNEQF
TRBJ1-2,TRBV28,-,-,ASSLIRHDYGYT
TRBJ2-3,TRBV7-3,-,-,ASSLSHSSDTQY
TRBJ2-7,TRBV18,few,-,ASSIDRTSYEQY
TRBJ1-2,TRBV4-3,many,-,ASSQEGARQGLYGYT
TRBJ2-7,TRBV6-1,-,-,ASRGRVSDEQY
TRBJ2-7,TRBV11-2,-,-,ASSVGGYEQY
TRBJ2-7,TRBV5-6,-,TRBD2,ASSRTSGRAYEQY
TRBJ1-1,TRBV5-1,-,-,ASSSPGRGTEAF
TRBJ1-5,TRBV9,-,-,ASSAGEGNQPQH
TRBJ1-5,TRBV6-1,-,-,ASRGGSNQPQH
TRBJ1-4,TRBV7-9,-,-,ASSLVGEADEKLF
TRBJ2-7,TRBV15,-,-,ATSRDLREQY
TRBJ2-1,TRBV7-2,-,-,ASSLVSGAYNEQF
TRBJ2-1,TRBV28,-,TRBD1,ASRGDRGRVNEQF
TRBJ2-1,TRBV7-2,once,-,ASSLANSGLPSYNEQF